A selection of T cell receptor beta chains follows, all from one sample in a study of blood T cell repertoires in COVID-19. This table comes from immunoSEQ multiplex PCR, and its TCRdb copy is limited to in-frame clones, with some not included. The sample carries about 23,000 clones, more than 75% recorded once. Sequencing was carried out using peripheral blood. The receptor source for this set is an elderly woman with acute or convalescent COVID-19. Each CDR3 is given with its conserved first and last residue. D genes are given only for firm matches. Only part of the rows carry a size: once, few, many, or a class if the clone is expanded.

. TRBJ2-7 TRBV19 TRBD1 CASSIDRGNYEQYF TGTGCCAGTAGCATTGACAGGGGTAACTACGAGCAGTACTTC
once TRBJ2-2 TRBV3-1/TRBV3-2 TRBD1 CAVRTGAHSMNTGELFF TGTGCCGTCCGGACAGGGGCGCATTCGATGAACACCGGGGAGCTGTTTTTT
once TRBJ2-3 TRBV7-8 TRBD2 CASSLSILAGPTDTQYF TGTGCCAGCAGCTTATCTATACTAGCGGGGCCCACAGATACGCAGTATTTT
. TRBJ2-7 TRBV11-3 TRBD1 CASSLGSGGSEQYF TGTGCCAGCAGCCTTGGCTCAGGGGGCAGCGAGCAGTACTTC
. TRBJ1-5 TRBV7-6 TRBD1 CASSGDDRANQPQHF TGTGCCAGCAGCGGAGACGACAGGGCGAATCAGCCCCAGCATTTT